The clone carrying this T cell receptor (beta chain) was detected only a few times. Its antigen is still unknown. Tagging with unique molecular identifiers was applied to individual cDNA molecules. Via MiXCR, TCRdb re-called the 5' RACE reads, giving one row per CDR3 protein. The table shows some 62,000 distinct CDR3 sequences, with approximately 9% occurring only once. The data stem from a study of early T cells in non-severe SARS-CoV-2 infection. Whole-study context: Unpaired chains resulted from sequencing bulk RNA of unsorted whole blood. General study points: VDJdb matching favored anti-spike CD8 responses, missing private and CD4 specificities.

This CDR3 has 20 residues. V was trimmed by 7 bases and J by 0 bases, leaving 28 bases between them. Germline CDR1 SGHTA, CDR2 FQGNSA. The chain is built from TRBV7-2 and TRBJ2-4; D is unclear. The sample taken for sequencing was whole blood. This TCR was sampled from an adult who was a healthcare worker with PCR-confirmed SARS-CoV-2 infection or an uninfected control (not recorded which). CDR3 residues: CASTAKTGLPRFLAKNIQYF. The CDR3 DNA reads TGTGCCAGCACCGCTAAGACCGGGCTCCCGAGATTCTTAGCCAAAAACATTCAGTACTTC.